A selection of T cell receptor beta chains follows, all from one sample in a study of blood T cell repertoires in COVID-19. TCRdb keeps only in-frame clones here, not all; method: immunoSEQ multiplex PCR. This table holds roughly 120,000 clones, about three quarters found once. Specimen: peripheral blood. The receptors stem from a human donor with acute or convalescent COVID-19. The donor label of this sample is uncertain. Each CDR3 is given with its conserved first and last residue. Fields, in order: J gene, V gene, D gene, clone size, CDR3 protein, CDR3 DNA. D genes are given only for firm matches. For some rows the clone size is stated as once, few or many, or as a class when expanded; others skip it.

J gene: TRBJ1-1
V gene: TRBV18
D gene: TRBD1
clone size: .
CDR3 protein: CASSLTDRGGTEAFF
CDR3 DNA: TGTGCCAGCTCACTGACCGACAGGGGAGGTACTGAAGCTTTCTTT

J gene: TRBJ2-2
V gene: TRBV27
D gene: .
clone size: .
CDR3 protein: CASSPGSGRGNTGELFF
CDR3 DNA: TGTGCCAGCAGTCCAGGGTCTGGCAGGGGGAACACCGGGGAGCTGTTTTTT

J gene: TRBJ1-2
V gene: TRBV2
D gene: TRBD1
clone size: .
CDR3 protein: CASSEGQGVDYTF
CDR3 DNA: TGTGCCAGCAGTGAAGGCCAGGGGGTTGACTACACCTTC

J gene: TRBJ2-3
V gene: TRBV28
D gene: TRBD2
clone size: .
CDR3 protein: CASLTGGAANTQYF
CDR3 DNA: TGTGCCAGTTTAACCGGGGGGGCCGCGAATACGCAGTATTTT

J gene: TRBJ2-7
V gene: TRBV5-1
D gene: TRBD2
clone size: few
CDR3 protein: CASSPPRAGAENEQYF
CDR3 DNA: TGCGCCAGCAGCCCGCCAAGAGCGGGGGCCGAAAACGAGCAGTACTTC

J gene: TRBJ2-7
V gene: TRBV7-9
D gene: TRBD1
clone size: .
CDR3 protein: CASSSPGQGAKEQYF
CDR3 DNA: TGTGCCAGCAGCTCCCCGGGACAGGGGGCTAAAGAGCAGTACTTC

J gene: TRBJ2-5
V gene: TRBV11-2
D gene: .
clone size: few
CDR3 protein: CASRIRPGVGETQYF
CDR3 DNA: TGTGCCAGCAGGATTCGCCCAGGGGTGGGAGAGACCCAGTACTTC

J gene: TRBJ1-3
V gene: TRBV18
D gene: .
clone size: .
CDR3 protein: CASSPQGQFGNTIYF
CDR3 DNA: TGTGCCAGCTCACCACAGGGGCAATTTGGAAACACCATATATTTT

J gene: TRBJ1-5
V gene: TRBV4-1
D gene: TRBD1
clone size: many
CDR3 protein: CASSPWTGNQPQHF
CDR3 DNA: TGCGCCAGCAGCCCCTGGACAGGGAATCAGCCCCAGCATTTT

J gene: TRBJ1-2
V gene: TRBV2
D gene: .
clone size: .
CDR3 protein: CASSPQGYGYTF
CDR3 DNA: TGTGCCAGCAGTCCCCAGGGCTATGGCTACACCTTC

J gene: TRBJ1-2
V gene: TRBV6-2/TRBV6-3
D gene: .
clone size: .
CDR3 protein: CASSDYTVGPGSGYTF
CDR3 DNA: TGTGCCAGCAGTGACTATACTGTGGGCCCCGGGAGCGGCTACACCTTC

J gene: TRBJ2-1
V gene: TRBV2
D gene: .
clone size: many
CDR3 protein: CASRPPGIYNEQFF
CDR3 DNA: TGTGCCAGCAGGCCCCCAGGGATTTACAATGAGCAGTTCTTC